What follows describes a single T cell receptor beta chain. The sample originates from a study of blood T cell repertoires in COVID-19. Study as a whole: Acute and convalescent COVID-19 samples came from the United States, Italy and Spain. The cDNA or gDNA used as material had been derived from T cells, B-cell-depleted T cells, or PBMCs.

The study assigned cohorts using participant-reported clinical history. In the original analysis: Reference gene primers were amplified, and this amplification served to estimate nucleated cell counts. Profiled with immunoSEQ multiplex PCR; TCRdb holds only in-frame clones, not every one. The V and J calls and clone size were taken over from that table, and D and trimming were inferred from the DNA. Of 200,000 to 250,000 clones detected, approximately 88% appear once; the ten largest clones hold over 3.5%. This CDR3 comprises 18 residues. V lost 4 bases to trimming and J lost 6 bases; unmatched junction nucleotides: 19. Germline V lookup: CDR1 MDHEN, CDR2 SYDVKM.

Input material: PBMCs or T cells enriched from blood (not recorded which). The receptor was derived from a woman aged 25 to 45 who had been exposed to COVID-19. J is TRBJ2-7 and V is TRBV28, with 9 nucleotides matching TRBD1. Here the CDR3 DNA reads TGTGCCAGCAGTTCAGTGACGGGGACAGGGAGGTTGGTGCTCGAGCAGTACTTC. It encodes CASSSVTGTGRLVLEQYF.